This T cell receptor (beta chain) originates from a study of T cell responses to AZD1222 COVID-19 vaccine. Repertoires were generated with immunoSEQ multiplex PCR, while TCRdb's copy carries only in-frame clones and drops some. The sample has some 150,000 clones; under 95% are singletons. CDR1 is LNHDA, CDR2 SQIVND, per germline (reference sequence). Germline trimming cut 7 bases from V and 2 bases from J; bases unmatched to any gene: 5. The length of the CDR3 is 14 residues. The chain carries TRBV19 and TRBJ2-5; the match to TRBD2 covers 9 bases. The starting material was peripheral blood, obtained on day 0 of AZD1222 vaccination. The clonotype was recovered from an adult in good health. CDR3: CASTPSGKQETQYF. The CDR3 nucleotides are TGTGCCAGTACCCCTAGCGGGAAACAAGAGACCCAGTACTTC.